This T cell receptor beta chain emerged from a study of graft-versus-host responses after intestinal transplantation. Study as a whole: Recipients received multivisceral, liver-intestinal, or isolated intestinal transplants.

On this clone: The target antigen is unknown.

Clones were sequenced by immunoSEQ multiplex PCR, and TCRdb holds only the in-frame ones, with some missing. The sample has some 120,000 clones, approximately 93% seen once. The J segment lost 2 bases and the V segment lost 6 bases, leaving 7 bases of the junction unmatched. Germline V CDR1 and CDR2: MDHEN, SYDVKM. The CDR3 runs 15 residues. Regarding the study as a whole: Present in recipient marrow, GvH clones included some that appeared first in ileum or blood.

The source material was unstimulated CD8+ T cells sorted from spleen or lymph node cells, sampled before transplant. This sequence was found in a human donor who was the organ donor for an intestinal transplant. The rearrangement joins TRBV28 to TRBJ2-1; TRBD2 agrees at 7 bases. The CDR3 loop reads CASRYLAEPYNEQFF. CDR3 nucleotide sequence: TGTGCCAGCAGGTATCTAGCGGAGCCCTACAATGAGCAGTTCTTC.